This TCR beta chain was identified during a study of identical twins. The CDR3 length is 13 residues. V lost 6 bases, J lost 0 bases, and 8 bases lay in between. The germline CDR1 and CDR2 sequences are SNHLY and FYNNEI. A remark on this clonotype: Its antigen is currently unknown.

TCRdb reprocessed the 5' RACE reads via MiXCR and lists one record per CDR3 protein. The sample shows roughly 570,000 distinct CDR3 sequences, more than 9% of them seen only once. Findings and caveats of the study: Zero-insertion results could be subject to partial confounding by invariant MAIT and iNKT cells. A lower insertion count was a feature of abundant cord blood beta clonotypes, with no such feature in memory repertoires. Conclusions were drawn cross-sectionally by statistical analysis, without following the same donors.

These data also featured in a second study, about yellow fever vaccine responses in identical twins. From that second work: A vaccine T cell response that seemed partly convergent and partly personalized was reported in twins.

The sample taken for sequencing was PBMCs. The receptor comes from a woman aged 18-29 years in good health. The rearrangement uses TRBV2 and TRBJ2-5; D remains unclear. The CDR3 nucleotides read TGTGCCAGCAGGACCACGTACCAAGAGACCCAGTACTTC. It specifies CASRTTYQETQYF.